This is a list of T cell receptor beta chains from one sample in a study of T cell repertoires in aging, cancer and after chemotherapy. TCRdb re-called the multiplex PCR reads with MiXCR, one entry per CDR3 protein. The sample gives 15,000 to 20,000 distinct CDR3 sequences, 35% to 40% of which show up once; more than 15% is in the top ten. The sequencing input was blood. These receptors were obtained from a human donor with a solid tumor. CDR3s include the opening cysteine and the closing phenylalanine or tryptophan. A D gene is named only where the DNA matches it firmly. Clone size, where shown, is once, few, many, or a class for clones that have expanded.

D gene: NA; V gene: TRBV27; J gene: TRBJ2-3; clone size: few; CDR3 protein: CASSSLEADTQYF; CDR3 DNA: TGTGCCAGCAGTTCGCTCGAGGCAGATACGCAGTATTTT
D gene: NA; V gene: TRBV30; J gene: TRBJ2-3; clone size: few; CDR3 protein: CAWTGGPAQYF; CDR3 DNA: TGTGCCTGGACCGGGGGACCAGCGCAGTATTTT
D gene: TRBD2; V gene: TRBV6-2/TRBV6-3; J gene: TRBJ2-1; clone size: NA; CDR3 protein: CASSYRTSGRSSNEQFF; CDR3 DNA: TGTGCCAGCAGTTACAGGACTAGCGGGAGGTCTAGCAATGAGCAGTTCTTC
D gene: TRBD2; V gene: TRBV6-5; J gene: TRBJ2-5; clone size: NA; CDR3 protein: CASSYSGLAGVETQYF; CDR3 DNA: TGTGCCAGCAGTTACTCGGGACTAGCGGGGGTAGAGACCCAGTACTTC
D gene: NA; V gene: TRBV13; J gene: TRBJ1-5; clone size: NA; CDR3 protein: CASSWPHQPQHF; CDR3 DNA: TGTGCCAGCAGCTGGCCACATCAGCCCCAGCATTTT
D gene: TRBD2; V gene: TRBV4-2; J gene: TRBJ2-3; clone size: NA; CDR3 protein: CASSQASGYTDTQYF; CDR3 DNA: TGTGCCAGCAGCCAAGCTAGCGGGTACACAGATACGCAGTATTTT
D gene: NA; V gene: TRBV19; J gene: TRBJ1-3; clone size: few; CDR3 protein: CASSIEGNTIYF; CDR3 DNA: TGTGCCAGTAGTATAGAGGGAAACACCATATATTTT
D gene: NA; V gene: TRBV6-1; J gene: TRBJ2-3; clone size: NA; CDR3 protein: CASSEEPLGTDTQYF; CDR3 DNA: TGTGCCAGCAGTGAAGAGCCCCTCGGCACAGATACGCAGTATTTT
D gene: TRBD1; V gene: TRBV19; J gene: TRBJ1-4; clone size: NA; CDR3 protein: CVSSATGQGGEKLFF; CDR3 DNA: TGTGTTAGTAGTGCGACGGGACAGGGTGGGGAAAAACTGTTTTTT
D gene: NA; V gene: TRBV6-1; J gene: TRBJ1-2; clone size: NA; CDR3 protein: CATPFSSYEGGYTF; CDR3 DNA: TGTGCCACCCCGTTCTCCTCCTATGAGGGTGGCTACACCTTC
D gene: NA; V gene: TRBV12-3/TRBV12-4; J gene: TRBJ2-2; clone size: few; CDR3 protein: CASSLWAGGPTGELFF; CDR3 DNA: TGTGCCAGCAGTTTATGGGCGGGCGGGCCCACCGGGGAGCTGTTTTTT
D gene: TRBD1; V gene: TRBV12-3/TRBV12-4; J gene: TRBJ1-4; clone size: NA; CDR3 protein: CASSRDRVGEKLFF; CDR3 DNA: TGTGCCAGCAGCCGGGACAGGGTGGGTGAAAAACTGTTTTTT
D gene: NA; V gene: TRBV24-1; J gene: TRBJ2-2; clone size: few; CDR3 protein: CATRGTANTGELFF; CDR3 DNA: TGTGCCACCCGCGGGACGGCGAACACCGGGGAGCTGTTTTTT
D gene: NA; V gene: TRBV20-1; J gene: TRBJ2-2; clone size: NA; CDR3 protein: CSATKQGRTNTGELFF; CDR3 DNA: TGCAGTGCTACGAAGCAAGGGAGGACGAACACCGGGGAGCTGTTTTTT
D gene: NA; V gene: TRBV6-4; J gene: TRBJ2-6; clone size: few; CDR3 protein: CASSDGHAGANVLTF; CDR3 DNA: TGTGCCAGCAGTGACGGACATGCAGGGGCCAACGTCCTGACTTTC
D gene: NA; V gene: TRBV30; J gene: TRBJ1-5; clone size: NA; CDR3 protein: CAWSQGNQPQHF; CDR3 DNA: TGTGCCTGGAGTCAGGGCAATCAGCCCCAGCATTTT
D gene: TRBD2; V gene: TRBV27; J gene: TRBJ2-1; clone size: NA; CDR3 protein: CASSPGTSGSYNEQFF; CDR3 DNA: TGTGCCAGCAGTCCCGGGACTAGCGGATCCTACAATGAGCAGTTCTTC
D gene: TRBD2; V gene: TRBV6-1; J gene: TRBJ2-5; clone size: NA; CDR3 protein: CASKTSGGILETQYF; CDR3 DNA: TGTGCCAGCAAGACTAGCGGGGGGATTTTGGAGACCCAGTACTTC
D gene: NA; V gene: TRBV30; J gene: TRBJ1-6; clone size: NA; CDR3 protein: CAWSVGLSNSPLHF; CDR3 DNA: TGTGCCTGGAGTGTTGGACTGTCCAATTCACCCCTCCACTTT
D gene: TRBD1; V gene: TRBV5-4; J gene: TRBJ2-2; clone size: NA; CDR3 protein: CASSLTQGTGELFF; CDR3 DNA: TGTGCCAGCAGCTTGACACAGGGGACCGGGGAGCTGTTTTTT
D gene: NA; V gene: TRBV6-5; J gene: TRBJ2-1; clone size: NA; CDR3 protein: CASWITTGNNEQFF; CDR3 DNA: TGTGCCAGCTGGATAACCACAGGGAACAATGAGCAGTTCTTC
D gene: TRBD1; V gene: TRBV11-1; J gene: TRBJ2-6; clone size: medium-sized; CDR3 protein: CASQGGGQGRDSGANVLTF; CDR3 DNA: TGTGCCAGTCAAGGGGGGGGACAGGGTAGAGACTCTGGGGCCAACGTCCTGACTTTC
D gene: NA; V gene: TRBV7-9; J gene: TRBJ1-2; clone size: NA; CDR3 protein: CASSSDKYGYTF; CDR3 DNA: TGTGCCAGCAGCTCGGACAAATATGGCTACACCTTC
D gene: NA; V gene: TRBV30; J gene: TRBJ2-6; clone size: few; CDR3 protein: CAWSRQGHSGANVLTF; CDR3 DNA: TGTGCCTGGAGCAGGCAGGGACACTCTGGGGCCAACGTCCTGACTTTC
D gene: TRBD1; V gene: TRBV19; J gene: TRBJ2-7; clone size: NA; CDR3 protein: CASSMGQTYEQYF; CDR3 DNA: TGTGCCAGTAGTATGGGACAGACCTACGAGCAGTACTTC
D gene: NA; V gene: TRBV19; J gene: TRBJ2-5; clone size: medium-sized; CDR3 protein: CASTGSSQETQYF; CDR3 DNA: TGTGCCAGTACCGGCTCGTCCCAAGAGACCCAGTACTTC
D gene: NA; V gene: TRBV5-1; J gene: TRBJ2-1; clone size: few; CDR3 protein: CASSLVVLDHEQFF; CDR3 DNA: TGCGCCAGCAGCTTGGTAGTTTTGGACCATGAGCAGTTCTTC